This record looks at one T cell receptor (beta chain) sequence and its context. This sample was included in a study of control samples from healthy donors and cancer patients. Assay used: immunoSEQ multiplex PCR; TCRdb lists only in-frame clones, some missing. The sample includes 170,000 or so clones, about 94% seen only once; the top ten take around 9.3%. Trimming at V came to 6 bases and at J to 2 bases, leaving 3 bases not matched to a gene. The CDR3 loop spans 15 amino acids. Per the germline V gene, CDR1 is LGHNA and CDR2 is YSLEER. The genes are TRBV4-3 and TRBJ2-7; 14 positions match TRBD2. The source material was blood. The sequence came from a woman between 40 and 50 years old in good health. CDR3 protein: CASRRLAGGPYEQYF. CDR3 coding DNA: TGCGCCAGCAGACGACTAGCGGGAGGGCCCTACGAGCAGTACTTC.